This T cell receptor (beta chain) was observed in a study of blood T cells in healthy people across ages. The sample holds many counts of this clonotype. As yet, its antigen is unknown. Primers used in a second PCR of about 7 to 11 cycles were a sample-barcoded 5' primer and a J-beta primer mix. With 12 random nucleotides, a template-switch adaptor tagged each individual cDNA molecule. One entry per CDR3 protein results from TCRdb running MiXCR on the 5' RACE reads. Of around 1,700,000 distinct CDR3 sequences listed, 25% to 30% are singletons. In germline, CDR1 is MNHEY, CDR2 SVGAGI. This CDR3 is 13 amino acids long. Trimming at V came to 7 bases and at J to 4 bases, leaving 4 bases not matched to a gene. Total RNA, at least 5.5 micrograms per sample, was extracted from PBMCs. Study-level findings and limits: As age increased, TCR beta diversity per million T cells fell in a roughly linear fashion. Long-lived and aged donors differed, with more naive CD4+ cells and higher diversity in the long-lived.

The genes are TRBV6-5 and TRBJ1-5, with TRBD1 matching 7 bases. The material sequenced was blood. This receptor was obtained from a woman aged 25 to 39 in good health. The CDR3: CASKGQQNQPQHF. In DNA, the CDR3 is TGTGCCAGCAAGGGACAGCAAAATCAGCCCCAGCATTTT.